Below, 17 T cell receptor beta chains from the same sample are listed, as sequenced in a study of graft-versus-host responses after intestinal transplantation. Libraries were prepared by immunoSEQ multiplex PCR; TCRdb keeps only in-frame clonotypes and omits some of them. The table includes roughly 60,000 clones, 90% to 95% detected once. The source material was PBMCs, sampled approximately 120 days after intestinal transplantation. Source of these receptors: a human patient who received an intestinal transplant, so some T cells may come from the graft donor.

The chain recombines TRBV7-9 with TRBJ2-3; D is unclear. In germline, CDR1 is SEHNR, CDR2 FQNEAQ (reference sequence). The CDR3 spans 14 residues. V was shortened by 2 bases and J by 0 bases, with 6 bases between the two germline ends. In DNA form, the CDR3 reads TGTGCCAGCAGCTTATCGGGTAGCACAGATACGCAGTATTTT. Translating gives CASSLSGSTDTQYF.

The chain employs TRBV5-5 and TRBJ1-1; D is unclear. The length of the CDR3 is 12 residues. The germline CDR1 and CDR2 sequences are SGHKS and YYEKEE (reference sequence). The ends were cut back, 0 bases at V and 4 bases at J, with 4 bases in the middle. The CDR3 here is CASSLVSTEAFF. DNA for the CDR3: TGTGCCAGCAGCTTGGTTAGCACTGAAGCTTTCTTT.

V is TRBV7-8 and J is TRBJ2-5, with a possible D match to TRBD2 (5 bases). The V and J ends lost 5 bases and 6 bases respectively, with 13 bases between them. Germline V lookup: CDR1 SGHVS, CDR2 FQNEAQ. CDR3 length: 13 amino acids. Here the CDR3 reads CASSPGGSKTQYF. CDR3 sequence (DNA): TGTGCCAGCAGCCCCGGCGGGTCAAAGACCCAGTACTTC.

The gene calls are TRBV28 and TRBJ2-7, with 11 bases that match TRBD2. V shed 6 bases and J 3 bases; nucleotides not matched to a gene: 4. This CDR3 has 14 residues. Germline V gene lookup returns CDR1 MDHEN and CDR2 SYDVKM. The CDR3 spells CASSPGLAVYEQYF. The CDR3 DNA reads as TGTGCCAGCAGCCCGGGACTAGCGGTCTACGAGCAGTACTTC.

The chain is built from TRBV30 and TRBJ2-1; no firm D call. Trimming shortened V by 0 bases and J by 0 bases, and 9 bases separated the two germline ends. CDR3 size: 15 residues. Germline V gene data show CDR1 as GTSNPN and CDR2 as SVGIG (reference sequence). CDR3 loop: CAWSVPGTSYNEQFF. Here the CDR3 DNA reads TGTGCCTGGAGTGTACCTGGCACCTCCTACAATGAGCAGTTCTTC.

The genes are TRBV9 and TRBJ2-3; 8 positions agree with TRBD2. This CDR3 has 16 amino acids. Trimming at V came to 0 bases and at J to 2 bases, leaving 5 bases not matched to a gene. CDR1 is SGDLS and CDR2 is YYNGEE in the germline V gene. The CDR3 loop is CASSVDSGRTTDTQYF. For the CDR3, the DNA is TGTGCCAGCAGCGTAGACAGCGGGAGAACCACAGATACGCAGTATTTT.

J is TRBJ2-3 and V is TRBV29-1; D call uncertain. Germline V gene sequence: CDR1 SQVTM, CDR2 ANQGSEA. The CDR3 is made up of 14 amino acids. With 8 bases removed from V and 0 bases from J, the gap between germline ends came to 15 bases. CDR3 bases: TGCAGCCCTAAATTGGGTTCTAGCACAGATACGCAGTATTTT. This codes for CSPKLGSSTDTQYF.

The chain combines TRBV9 with TRBJ1-1; D gene ambiguous. The V and J ends lost 3 bases and 1 base respectively, with 7 bases between them. From germline, CDR1 is SGDLS and CDR2 YYNGEE. The CDR3 has 13 residues. The CDR3 DNA sequence: TGTGCCAGCAGCGGCTACCGGAACACTGAAGCTTTCTTT. It translates to CASSGYRNTEAFF.

The gene calls are TRBV7-9 and TRBJ1-1; D gene uncertain. Trimming removed 3 bases at V and 0 bases at J, with 11 bases between. CDR1 SEHNR and CDR2 FQNEAQ come from the germline V gene (reference sequence). The CDR3 covers 15 residues. CDR3 residues: CASSFPGYLNTEAFF. The CDR3 coding sequence is TGTGCCAGCAGCTTCCCAGGCTATTTGAACACTGAAGCTTTCTTT.

This sequence joins TRBV2 and TRBJ1-4; TRBD1 might be the D (5 bases). Trimming stripped 6 bases from V and 7 bases from J, with 24 bases between. CDR1 SNHLY and CDR2 FYNNEI come from the germline V gene. The CDR3 covers 17 residues. This CDR3 reads CASSDTRYLLRGEKLFF. The DNA of the CDR3 is TGTGCCAGCAGCGATACACGGTACCTTTTGAGGGGTGAAAAACTGTTTTTT.

This clone came up once. The chain links TRBV29-1 to TRBJ2-2; possibly TRBD1 for D (6 bases). V dropped 6 bases and J dropped 2 bases, with 10 bases sitting between them. CDR3 length equals 13 residues. Germline-derived CDR1 and CDR2 are SQVTM and ANQGSEA. The CDR3 loop is CSVEQGNTGELFF. The CDR3 nucleotides read TGCAGCGTCGAACAGGGTAACACCGGGGAGCTGTTTTTT.

The table lists this clone with a few counts. This chain connects TRBV19 to TRBJ2-2; D remains unclear. Trimming removed 5 bases at V and 6 bases at J, with 10 bases between. CDR1 and CDR2 from the germline V gene are LNHDA and SQIVND (reference sequence). The CDR3 is made up of 13 amino acids. DNA of the CDR3: TGTGCCAGTAGTCCTAGGGTGCCCGGGGAGCTGTTTTTT. Protein product: CASSPRVPGELFF. Combining the CDR3 with reference TRBV19 and TRBJ2-2 gives the whole variable domain DGGITQSPKYLFRKEGQNVTLSCEQNLNHDAMYWYRQDPGQGLRLIYYSQIVNDFQKGDIAEGYSVSREKKESFPLTVTSAQKNPTAFYLCASSPRVPGELFFGEGSRLTVL.

This chain joins TRBV27 and TRBJ1-1; the D is unclear. Germline CDR1 reads MNHEY; CDR2 reads SMNVEV (reference sequence). The germline V and J ends were trimmed by 2 bases and 4 bases, with 8 bases remaining between them. The CDR3 sequence is 13 residues long. DNA for the CDR3: TGTGCCAGCAGTTTAGAATGGAGCACTGAAGCTTTCTTT. This translates into CASSLEWSTEAFF.

The J gene is TRBJ1-1, the V gene TRBV10-3; D gene uncertain. V lost 2 bases to trimming and J lost 6 bases, with 4 bases between them. Germline CDR1 ENHRY, CDR2 SYGVKD. This CDR3 contains 11 residues. The CDR3 DNA reads as TGTGCCATCAGTGAGGGGGCTGAAGCTTTCTTT. As protein: CAISEGAEAFF.

V is TRBV19 and J is TRBJ1-1; no definite D call. The V gene lost 5 bases and the J gene lost 0 bases, with 4 bases spanning the gap. The CDR3 covers 12 residues. In germline, CDR1 is LNHDA, CDR2 SQIVND (reference sequence). CDR3 sequence reads: CASSVLNTEAFF. The CDR3 DNA reads TGTGCCAGTAGTGTACTGAACACTGAAGCTTTCTTT.

The chain recombines TRBV2 with TRBJ2-1, with D perhaps TRBD1 (6 bases). Trimming pared 6 bases from V and 0 bases from J, leaving 12 bases between. Germline V lookup: CDR1 SNHLY, CDR2 FYNNEI. The CDR3 loop spans 15 amino acids. This CDR3 is CASRQDSSSYNEQFF. The DNA for the CDR3 is TGTGCCAGCAGGCAGGACAGCAGCTCCTACAATGAGCAGTTCTTC.

The chain carries TRBV28 and TRBJ2-1; 8 bases are a match to TRBD1. Germline CDR1 and CDR2: MDHEN and SYDVKM. The CDR3 runs to 16 residues. With 4 bases clipped from V and 4 bases from J, the junction kept 9 bases outside the gene matches. For the CDR3, the DNA is TGTGCCAGCAGTTCCTCCTGGGACAGGCCTTACAATGAGCAGTTCTTC. Protein: CASSSSWDRPYNEQFF.